The 20 T cell receptor beta chains presented below share a single source sample, sequenced in a study of shared clonotypes between healthy human individuals. Repertoires were generated with immunoSEQ multiplex PCR, while TCRdb's copy carries only in-frame clones and drops some. The sample yields about 560,000 clones, 70% to 80% seen once. The sample was PBMCs. The source of these receptors is a woman in her 40s in good health. Some clones in this sample may be carry-over from other donors' samples.

J is TRBJ1-2 and V is TRBV19; the D gene is possibly TRBD1 (5 bases). Germline V lookup: CDR1 LNHDA, CDR2 SQIVND (reference sequence). The CDR3 length is 14 residues. V gave up 6 bases and J gave up 6 bases, with 17 bases separating them. The CDR3 protein is CASSPKTDTNGYTF. CDR3 DNA: TGTGCCAGTAGCCCCAAGACAGACACAAATGGCTACACCTTC.

The chain is built from TRBV28 and TRBJ2-2; no clear D. Germline CDR1 reads MDHEN; CDR2 reads SYDVKM. V was cut by 1 base and J by 0 bases, with 12 bases left in between. The CDR3 contains 17 residues. The CDR3 coding sequence is TGTGCCAGCAGTTTATTGCAGGCGTGGTCGAACACCGGGGAGCTGTTTTTT. Protein product: CASSLLQAWSNTGELFF.

CDR3 sequence: CASSALATVAGELFF. As DNA, the CDR3 is TGTGCCAGTAGTGCCCTAGCTACGGTCGCCGGGGAGCTGTTTTTT. V and J are TRBV19 and TRBJ2-2, with D tentatively TRBD2 (5 bases). This CDR3 has 15 residues. CDR1 and CDR2 from the germline V gene are LNHDA and SQIVND (reference sequence). Trimming left V 5 bases short and J 6 bases short, with 16 bases between.

The chain recombines TRBV19 with TRBJ1-5; 11 nucleotides match TRBD1. The CDR3 is 16 amino acids. The germline CDR1 and CDR2 sequences are LNHDA and SQIVND (reference sequence). V trimming: 10 bases; J trimming: 7 bases; junction bases outside the gene matches: 15. CDR3 sequence reads: CATSISPGQGDQPQHF. The CDR3 DNA follows: TGTGCCACCTCAATATCCCCGGGACAGGGGGACCAGCCCCAGCATTTT.

The gene calls are TRBV2 and TRBJ2-1; D is unresolved. CDR1 and CDR2 (germline): SNHLY, FYNNEI. Trimming took 7 bases from V and 4 from J, leaving 5 bases between them. The CDR3 consists of 11 residues. CDR3 residues: CASTIYNEQFF. The CDR3 DNA follows: TGTGCCAGCACCATATACAATGAGCAGTTCTTC. Full variable domain (remainder filled in from reference TRBV2 and TRBJ2-1): EPEVTQTPSHQVTQMGQEVILRCVPISNHLYFYWYRQILGQKVEFLVSFYNNEISEKSEIFDDQFSVERPDGSNFTLKIRSTKLEDSAMYFCASTIYNEQFFGPGTRLTVL.

Regarding this clone: It differs at one base from a far larger clone, so likely a read error. Other DNA sequences in this specimen translate into the identical CDR3. This chain connects TRBV6-1 to TRBJ1-5, with D unresolved. The CDR3 extends over 12 amino acids. Trimming shortened V by 1 base and J by 4 bases, and 2 bases separated the two germline ends. Germline V gene data show CDR1 as MNHNS and CDR2 as SASEGT. The CDR3 region is CASSEGNQPQHF. The CDR3 region has the DNA TGTGCCAGCAGTGAAGGTAATCAGCCCCAGCATTTT.

This clone was observed once. The chain uses TRBV29-1 and TRBJ2-5; D is uncertain. The germline CDR1 and CDR2 sequences are SQVTM and ANQGSEA. The CDR3 has 14 amino acids. V gave up 7 bases and J gave up 3 bases, with 18 bases separating them. The CDR3 DNA sequence: TGCAGCGCAATAGCCAGAGAGAAAAAAGAGACCCAGTACTTC. This sequence encodes CSAIAREKKETQYF.

The chain carries TRBV6-5 and TRBJ2-1; tentative D call: TRBD2 (6 bases). CDR1 MNHEY and CDR2 SVGAGI come from the germline V gene. V dropped 2 bases and J dropped 8 bases, with 16 bases sitting between them. The CDR3 has 15 amino acids. CDR3 loop: CASSYLAGRDDEQFF. The CDR3 nucleotides are TGTGCCAGCAGTTACCTGGCGGGGCGAGACGATGAGCAGTTCTTC.

This clone was picked up many times. The rearrangement uses TRBV18 and TRBJ1-2, with D perhaps matching TRBD1 (5 bases). Trimming removed 8 bases at V and 4 bases at J, with 14 bases between. This CDR3 has 13 amino acids. The V gene's germline CDR1 is KGHSH and CDR2 LQKENI. This chain's CDR3 is CASARSDSYGYTF. Written as DNA, the CDR3 is TGTGCCAGCGCGCGATCAGACAGCTATGGCTACACCTTC. The entire variable domain, with the rest obtained from reference TRBV18 and TRBJ1-2, is as follows: NAGVMQNPRHLVRRRGQEARLRCSPMKGHSHVYWYRQLPEEGLKFMVYLQKENIIDESGMPKERFSAEFPKEGPSILRIQQVVRGDSAAYFCASARSDSYGYTFGSGTRLTVV.

The gene calls are TRBV5-5 and TRBJ2-7; TRBD1 matches 9 bases. There are 18 residues in the CDR3. Germline lookup yields CDR1 SGHKS and CDR2 YYEKEE (reference sequence). The V segment lost 4 bases and the J segment 5 bases; nucleotides outside the gene matches: 19. CDR3 DNA: TGTGCCAGCAGCCCCCCCCTGAGGGGGACAGGGAGAGTCCACGAGCAGTACTTC. Its translation: CASSPPLRGTGRVHEQYF.

The CDR3 sequence is CASSCYGYTF. The DNA of the CDR3 is TGTGCCAGCAGTTGCTATGGCTACACCTTC. The chain combines TRBV6-6 with TRBJ1-2, with D uncertain. Germline CDR1 MNHNY, CDR2 SVGAGI (reference sequence). Between the trimmed V and J ends, which lost 4 bases and 4 bases, there was a span of 1 base. The CDR3 totals 10 residues.

This clone came up a few times. This chain joins TRBV7-9 and TRBJ1-1; TRBD1 matches at 8 bases. This CDR3 is 16 amino acids long. The V gene end was trimmed by 1 base and the J gene end by 4 bases; junction bases not matched to a gene: 8. CDR1 and CDR2 from the germline V gene are SEHNR and FQNEAQ (reference sequence). CDR3 in DNA: TGTGCCAGCAGCTTAGGCAGGGGGCGTTCGGTCACTGAAGCTTTCTTT. Translation: CASSLGRGRSVTEAFF.

The chain uses TRBV7-2 and TRBJ2-1; D is undetermined. Germline V CDR1 and CDR2: SGHTA, FQGNSA. Between the trimmed V and J ends, which lost 5 bases and 7 bases, there was a span of 18 bases. The CDR3 covers 15 residues. The CDR3 nucleotides read TGTGCCAGCAGCCAGGACCTCGGAGTAAGGAATGAGCAGTTCTTC. Translating gives CASSQDLGVRNEQFF. Using reference TRBV7-2 and TRBJ2-1 for the parts outside the CDR3, the full variable domain is GAGVSQSPSNKVTEKGKDVELRCDPISGHTALYWYRQSLGQGLEFLIYFQGNSAPDKSGLPSDRFSAERTGGSVSTLTIQRTQQEDSAVYLCASSQDLGVRNEQFFGPGTRLTVL.

This chain connects TRBV5-4 to TRBJ2-4, with D unclear. Germline V CDR1 and CDR2: SGHNT, YYREEE (reference sequence). Trimming took off 4 bases at V and 6 bases at J, with 11 bases between the two ends. The CDR3 contains 13 residues. As DNA, the CDR3 is TGTGCCAGCAGCCAAGGAGTCGGAAACATTCAGTACTTC. It is translated as CASSQGVGNIQYF. Variable domain in full (rest from reference TRBV5-4 and TRBJ2-4): ETGVTQSPTHLIKTRGQQVTLRCSSQSGHNTVSWYQQALGQGPQFIFQYYREEENGRGNFPPRFSGLQFPNYSSELNVNALELDDSALYLCASSQGVGNIQYFGAGTRLSVL.

This chain links TRBV11-3 with TRBJ1-1; D unclear. The CDR3 is made up of 13 amino acids. Germline CDR1 and CDR2: SGHNT and YENEEA. Trimming cost V 5 bases and J 7 bases, with 14 bases left between them. The CDR3 DNA reads TGTGCCAGCAGCCTCGGGAGAGGTTTTGAAGCTTTCTTT. Amino acid sequence: CASSLGRGFEAFF.

This clone was counted ten times or more. This chain connects TRBV4-3 to TRBJ2-2, with 8 bases aligning to TRBD1. Germline V gene lookup returns CDR1 LGHNA and CDR2 YSLEER. Trimming removed 2 bases from V and 7 bases from J; junction bases left unmatched: 9. The length of the CDR3 is 16 residues. In DNA, the CDR3 is TGCGCCAGCAGCCAACAGGGGGCTACGGATGGCGGGGAGCTGTTTTTT. Its translation is CASSQQGATDGGELFF.

This clone came up a few times. The V and J genes are TRBV28 and TRBJ1-2; D might be TRBD1 (5 bases). The CDR3 is made up of 14 amino acids. V was shortened by 7 bases and J by 4 bases, with 16 bases between the two germline ends. Germline CDR1 is MDHEN and CDR2 is SYDVKM. The DNA for the CDR3 is TGTGCCAGCACCCACCGGCAGGGAACCTATGGCTACACCTTC. Residues: CASTHRQGTYGYTF.

This clone has a single count. The rearrangement links TRBV4-2 to TRBJ2-7; unclear D gene. The V end was cut by 0 bases, the J end by 0 bases, with 15 bases between. The CDR3 has 17 residues. The V gene's germline CDR1 is LGHNA and CDR2 YNFKEQ. The CDR3 loop is CASSQDLRLPSSYEQYF. In DNA form, the CDR3 reads TGTGCCAGCAGCCAAGATTTGCGGCTACCGAGCTCCTACGAGCAGTACTTC.

To note about this clone: One end of the junction fails to match germline, which may point to a read error. This chain links TRBV28 with TRBJ2-7; TRBD2 might be the D (5 bases). CDR1 is MDHEN, CDR2 SYDVKM, per germline. The CDR3 is 12 amino acids. The CDR3 region has the DNA TGTGCCAGCAGCTCCACTAGTACCCCCATCCACTTC. Protein: CASSSTSTPIHF.

This sequence joins TRBV27 and TRBJ2-6; D gene ambiguous. The germline V gene has CDR1 MNHEY and CDR2 SMNVEV (reference sequence). This CDR3 has 13 residues. The V gene lost 6 bases and the J gene lost 1 base, with 4 bases spanning the gap. In DNA, the CDR3 is TGTGCCAGCAGAACTTCTGGGGCCAACGTCCTGACTTTC. Amino acids: CASRTSGANVLTF.